These T cell receptor beta chains were read from a single sample in a study of cytomegalovirus exposure and HLA in healthy donors. Libraries were prepared by immunoSEQ multiplex PCR; TCRdb keeps only in-frame clonotypes and omits some of them. This repertoire shows 65,000 to 75,000 clones, around 76% found once; its top ten account for about 5.7%. The sequenced sample consisted of PBMCs. The receptors here all came from a man aged 50-60 years in good health and CMV-seronegative. CDR3s include the opening cysteine and the closing phenylalanine or tryptophan. The D gene is left open where the match is weak. Clone sizes are given selectively: once, few, many, or a class where the clone is expanded.

J,V,D,size,DNA,CDR3
TRBJ2-1,TRBV7-3,TRBD2,-,TGTGCCAGCAGCCAAGCGGGGGGGCGAGTTAATGAGCAGTTCTTC,CASSQAGGRVNEQFF
TRBJ1-5,TRBV5-4,TRBD1,few,TGTGCCAGCAGCTCCGGAGGGGGCGGTAATCAGCCCCAGCATTTT,CASSSGGGGNQPQHF
TRBJ2-1,TRBV7-2,-,-,TGTGCCAGCAGCTTAGTAATAGGGAGCTCCTACAATGAGCAGTTCTTC,CASSLVIGSSYNEQFF
TRBJ1-1,TRBV5-4,TRBD1,-,TGTGCCAGCAGCTTACCAGAGCAGGGGGCGCGGACTGAAGCTTTCTTT,CASSLPEQGARTEAFF
TRBJ2-1,TRBV6-1,TRBD1,-,TGTGCCAGCAATCCGACAGGGGGGGTACAGAATGAGCAGTTCTTC,CASNPTGGVQNEQFF
TRBJ2-4,TRBV2,-,few,TGTGCCAGCAGTGACCGGGCGGGAGCCAAAAACATTCAGTACTTC,CASSDRAGAKNIQYF
TRBJ2-1,TRBV5-1,TRBD2,-,TGCGCCAGCAGCTTGGGGACTAGCGGGCCTTTCTACAATGAGCAGTTCTTC,CASSLGTSGPFYNEQFF
TRBJ2-5,TRBV29-1,TRBD2,-,TGCAGCGTTCAGCGGGGGGCGGGCAAACAAGAGACCCAGTACTTC,CSVQRGAGKQETQYF
TRBJ2-3,TRBV7-7,TRBD2,-,TGTGCTAGCAGCTTAGAGCCCGGGAGGGCTGATACGCAGTATTTT,CASSLEPGRADTQYF
TRBJ2-1,TRBV7-9,-,-,TGTGCCAGCAACCTTCTAGAGGCCTACAATGAGCAGTTCTTC,CASNLLEAYNEQFF
TRBJ1-4,TRBV28,-,-,TGTGCCAGCATTAGGGGAACTAATGAAAAACTGTTTTTT,CASIRGTNEKLFF
TRBJ1-2,TRBV5-1,-,-,TGCGCCAGCAGCGTTTTACAGGGTGCGGATGGCTACACCTTC,CASSVLQGADGYTF
TRBJ2-7,TRBV6-5,-,-,TGTGCCACCAGGGGGGGGACTTCCCAAGTCGGGCAGTACTTC,CATRGGTSQVGQYF
TRBJ1-4,TRBV9,-,-,TGTGCCAGCAGCGTCGGGGGGCGGTGGGCTGGGGAAAAACTGTTTTTT,CASSVGGRWAGEKLFF
TRBJ1-2,TRBV6-5,-,-,TGTGCCAGCAAGTATGGAACGTTAGCCGAGGAGGGCTACACCTTC,CASKYGTLAEEGYTF
TRBJ2-3,TRBV4-3,TRBD2,-,TGCGCCAGCAGCCATGGGCTAGCGGGAGACACAGATACGCAGTATTTT,CASSHGLAGDTDTQYF
TRBJ2-1,TRBV4-1,-,-,TGCGCCAGCAGCCAAGTGCCTGGATGGGCAGGCAATGAGCAGTTCTTC,CASSQVPGWAGNEQFF
TRBJ2-1,TRBV19,-,few,TGTGCCAGTAGTATCCCCGCAGGGGAGCAGTTCTTC,CASSIPAGEQFF
TRBJ1-1,TRBV27,TRBD1,once,TGTGCCAGCAGTGCACAGGGGCGACTGAACACTGAAGCTTTCTTT,CASSAQGRLNTEAFF
TRBJ1-1,TRBV7-9,-,once,TGTGCCAGCAGCTTAGATCCTCTCTCGGAGGCTTTCTTT,CASSLDPLSEAFF
TRBJ2-4,TRBV15,TRBD2,-,TGTGCCACCAGCAGATGGGAGGGGGCCAAAAACATTCAGTACTTC,CATSRWEGAKNIQYF
TRBJ2-7,TRBV28,TRBD2,-,TGTGCCAGCAGCACTAGCGGATCGTTGGGTGAGCAGTACTTC,CASSTSGSLGEQYF
TRBJ1-1,TRBV7-6,-,-,TGTGCCAGCAGCTTTTTGGCTCCCAACACTGAAGCTTTCTTT,CASSFLAPNTEAFF
TRBJ2-7,TRBV5-1,-,-,TGCGCCAGCAGCTTGGGAGTGGGGAGCTCCTACGAGCAGTACTTC,CASSLGVGSSYEQYF
TRBJ2-1,TRBV7-9,TRBD2,few,TGTGCCAGCAGCCCCATCGGGACTAGCGATAATGAGCAGTTCTTC,CASSPIGTSDNEQFF
TRBJ2-5,TRBV5-6,TRBD2,-,TGTGCCAGCAGTGGCGAGGGCGGGAGTGGAGTTGAGACCCAGTACTTC,CASSGEGGSGVETQYF